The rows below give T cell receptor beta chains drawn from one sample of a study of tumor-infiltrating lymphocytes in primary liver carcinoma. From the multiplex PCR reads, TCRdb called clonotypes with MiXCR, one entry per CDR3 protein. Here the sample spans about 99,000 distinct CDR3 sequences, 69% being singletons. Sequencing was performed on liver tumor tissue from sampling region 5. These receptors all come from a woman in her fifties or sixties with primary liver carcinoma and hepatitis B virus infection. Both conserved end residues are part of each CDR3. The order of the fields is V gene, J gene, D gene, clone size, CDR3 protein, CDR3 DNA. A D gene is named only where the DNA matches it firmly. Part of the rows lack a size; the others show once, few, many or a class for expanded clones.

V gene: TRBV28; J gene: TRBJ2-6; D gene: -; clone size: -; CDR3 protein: CAITAQLSGANVLTF; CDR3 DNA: TGTGCCATCACGGCACAGCTCTCTGGGGCCAACGTCCTGACTTTC
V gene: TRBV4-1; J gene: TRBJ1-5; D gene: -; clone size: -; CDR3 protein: CASSQNSGVYQPQHF; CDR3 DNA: TGCGCTAGCAGCCAAAATTCGGGGGTATATCAGCCCCAGCATTTT
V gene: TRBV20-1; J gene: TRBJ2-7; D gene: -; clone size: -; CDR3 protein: CSARDLDRALAGSYEQYF; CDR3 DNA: TGCAGTGCTAGAGATTTGGACAGGGCCCTAGCGGGGAGCTACGAGCAGTACTTC
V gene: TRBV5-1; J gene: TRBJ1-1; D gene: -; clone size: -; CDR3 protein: CASSLDGDTEAFF; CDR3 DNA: TGCGCCAGCAGCTTGGACGGAGACACCGAAGCTTTCTTT
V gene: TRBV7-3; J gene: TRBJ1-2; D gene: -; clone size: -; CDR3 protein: CARGEGYTF; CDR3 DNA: TGTGCCCGAGGAGAAGGCTACACCTTC
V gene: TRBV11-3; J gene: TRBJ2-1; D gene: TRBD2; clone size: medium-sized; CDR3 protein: CASSLGREREAYNEQFF; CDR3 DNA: TGTGCCAGCAGCTTAGGTCGCGAGCGGGAGGCATACAATGAGCAGTTCTTC
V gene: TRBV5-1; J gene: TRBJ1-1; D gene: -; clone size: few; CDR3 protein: CASSQPGGTNTEAFF; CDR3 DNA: TGCGCCAGCAGCCAACCGGGGGGGACGAACACTGAAGCTTTCTTT
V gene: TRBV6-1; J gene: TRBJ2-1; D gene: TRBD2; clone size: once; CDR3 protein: CASSGLAETNEHFF; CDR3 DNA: TGTGCCAGCAGCGGACTAGCGGAGACCAATGAGCACTTTTTC
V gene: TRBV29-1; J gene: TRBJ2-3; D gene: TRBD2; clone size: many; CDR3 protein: CSVEASGTDTQYF; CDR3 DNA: TGCAGCGTTGAGGCTAGCGGTACAGATACGCAGTATTTT
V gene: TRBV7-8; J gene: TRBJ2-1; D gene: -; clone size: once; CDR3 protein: CGSSPTRGLTYNEQFF; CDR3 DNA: TGTGGCAGCAGCCCTACCCGAGGGCTCACCTACAATGAGCAATTCTTC
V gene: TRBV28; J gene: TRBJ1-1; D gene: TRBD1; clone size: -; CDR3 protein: CASRTGGVFPALF; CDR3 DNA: TGTGCCAGCAGGACAGGGGGCGTTTTTCCCGCTCTCTTT
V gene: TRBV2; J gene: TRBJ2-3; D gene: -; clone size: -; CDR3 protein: CASRTVYTQYF; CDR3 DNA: TGTGCCAGCAGGACGGTCTATACGCAGTATTTT
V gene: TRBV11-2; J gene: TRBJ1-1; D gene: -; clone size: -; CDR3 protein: CASSFIREAEVFF; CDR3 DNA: TGTGCCAGCAGCTTCATCAGGGAGGCTGAAGTTTTCTTT
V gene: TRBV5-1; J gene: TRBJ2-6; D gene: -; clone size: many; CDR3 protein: CASSLPGQSGANVLTF; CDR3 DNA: TGCGCCAGCAGCTTGCCAGGACAGTCTGGGGCCAACGTCCTGACTTTC
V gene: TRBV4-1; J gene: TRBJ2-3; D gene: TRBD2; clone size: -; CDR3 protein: CASSQEGPSGNTDKQYF; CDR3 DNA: TGCGCCAGCAGCCAAGAAGGGCCTAGCGGAAACACAGATAAGCAGTATTTT
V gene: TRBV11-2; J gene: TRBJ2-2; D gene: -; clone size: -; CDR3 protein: CVTSLVRYGELFF; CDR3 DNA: TGTGTCACCAGCTTAGTACGTTACGGGGAGCTGTTTTTT
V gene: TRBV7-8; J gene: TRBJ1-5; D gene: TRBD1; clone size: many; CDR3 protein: CASSPTGTGDYQPQHF; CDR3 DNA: TGTGCCAGCAGCCCGACCGGGACAGGGGATTATCAGCCCCAGCATTTT
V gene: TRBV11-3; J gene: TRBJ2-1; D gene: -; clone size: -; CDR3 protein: CVSSSWGARTMGNEQFF; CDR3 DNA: TGTGTCAGCAGTTCCTGGGGGGCGCGGACCATGGGCAATGAGCAGTTCTTC
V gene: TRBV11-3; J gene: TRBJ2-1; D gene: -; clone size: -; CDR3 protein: CASSLGTKGKLEQFF; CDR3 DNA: TGTGCCAGCAGCTTGGGAACTAAAGGGAAGCTTGAGCAGTTCTTC
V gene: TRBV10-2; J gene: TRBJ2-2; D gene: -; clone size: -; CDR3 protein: CASSDRTTVELFF; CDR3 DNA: TGCGCTAGCAGTGACCGTACCACCGTGGAGCTGTTTTTT
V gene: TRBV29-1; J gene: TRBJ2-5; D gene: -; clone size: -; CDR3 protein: CNVEGATGEQETQYF; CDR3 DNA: TGCAACGTTGAAGGGGCTACAGGAGAACAAGAGACCCAGTATTTC
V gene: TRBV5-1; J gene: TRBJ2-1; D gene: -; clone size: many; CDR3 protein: CASSFTLGYNEQFF; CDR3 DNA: TGCGCCAGCAGCTTTACCCTAGGCTACAATGAGCAGTTCTTC
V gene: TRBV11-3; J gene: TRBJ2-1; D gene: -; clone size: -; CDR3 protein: CVSSARGYNEQLF; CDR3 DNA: TGTGTCAGCAGTGCCAGGGGCTACAATGAGCAGCTCTTC